This is a list of T cell receptor beta chains from one sample in a study of low-dose radiotherapy and immunotherapy resistance in tumors. TCRdb ran MiXCR on the reads and lists one entry per CDR3 protein. The sample consists of around 76,000 distinct CDR3 sequences, more than 25% of them appearing once. Specimen: PBMCs, collected before treatment. The receptors derive from a female donor with ovarian cancer. The CDR3 runs from the conserved cysteine through the conserved F or W. The order of the fields is CDR3 DNA, CDR3 protein, clone size, V gene, J gene, CDR3 length, D gene. The D gene is left open where the match is weak. Rows give clone size only sometimes, using once, few, many, or a class for an expanded clone.

TGTGCCACCATGGACAGGGGGAAACACAATGAGCAGTTCTTC	CATMDRGKHNEQFF	many	TRBV24-1	TRBJ2-1	14	TRBD1
TGTGCCAGCAGTTTCCCGGGGACAGGGGTTCGGAATGAGCAGTTCTTC	CASSFPGTGVRNEQFF	many	TRBV28	TRBJ2-1	16	TRBD1
TGTGCCTGGACAAGTAGAACCCTCTACGAGCAGTACTTC	CAWTSRTLYEQYF	many	TRBV30	TRBJ2-7	13	.
TGCAGTGCTGGTGACAGATCCTACGAGCAGTACTTC	CSAGDRSYEQYF	few	TRBV20-1	TRBJ2-7	12	.
TGTGCCAGCAGCCGCGGGACTAGCGGATACGAGCAGTACTTC	CASSRGTSGYEQYF	many	TRBV6-2/TRBV6-3	TRBJ2-7	14	TRBD2
TGCAGCGTTTCGGGACTTCAAGAGACCCAGTACTTC	CSVSGLQETQYF	many	TRBV29-1	TRBJ2-5	12	.
TGCAGCGTTGGCAAACTAAGACCCATCCCTGTCCAAGGCTATGGCTACACCTTC	CSVGKLRPIPVQGYGYTF	many	TRBV29-1	TRBJ1-2	18	.
TGCGCCAGCAGCCAATCCCGCGGCGGCGGAGGGACGCAGTATTTT	CASSQSRGGGGTQYF	.	TRBV4-1	TRBJ2-3	15	.
TGTGCCAGTAGGCAAAGGGGGCTTGCTGAAGCTTTCTTT	CASRQRGLAEAFF	.	TRBV19	TRBJ1-1	13	TRBD1
TGCGCCAGCAGCTTGGGAGTCGGATCCACAGATACGCAGTATTTT	CASSLGVGSTDTQYF	many	TRBV5-1	TRBJ2-3	15	.
TGTGCCAGCAGCTTGGCCGGACAGGGGGTGGGTACGCAGTATTTT	CASSLAGQGVGTQYF	many	TRBV5-3	TRBJ2-3	15	TRBD1